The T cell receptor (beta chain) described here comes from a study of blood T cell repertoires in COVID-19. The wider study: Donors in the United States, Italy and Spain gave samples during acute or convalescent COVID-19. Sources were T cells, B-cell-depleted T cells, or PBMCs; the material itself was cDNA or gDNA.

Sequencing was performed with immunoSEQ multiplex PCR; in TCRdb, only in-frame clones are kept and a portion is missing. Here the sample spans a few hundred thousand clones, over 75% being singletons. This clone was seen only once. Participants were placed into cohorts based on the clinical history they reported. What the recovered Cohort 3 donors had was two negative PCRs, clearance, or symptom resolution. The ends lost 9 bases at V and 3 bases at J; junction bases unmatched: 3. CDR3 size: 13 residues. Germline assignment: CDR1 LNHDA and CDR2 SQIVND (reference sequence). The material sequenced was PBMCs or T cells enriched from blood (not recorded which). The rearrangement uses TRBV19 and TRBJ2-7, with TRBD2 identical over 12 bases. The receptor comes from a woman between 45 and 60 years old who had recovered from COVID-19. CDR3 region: CASRTSGNYEQYF. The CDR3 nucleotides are TGTGCCAGCCGGACTAGCGGGAACTACGAGCAGTACTTC.